This T cell receptor beta chain was documented in a study of technical replicates of blood from a few donors. Measured with immunoSEQ multiplex PCR; TCRdb has only the in-frame clones, and not every one. The table lists tens of thousands of clones, approximately 95% of them singletons. The V gene's germline CDR1 is SGHNT and CDR2 YYREEE (reference sequence). CDR3 length: 16 residues. V was pared by 6 bases and J by 1 base, with 7 bases of the junction left unmatched. The specimen sequenced was T cells isolated from PBMCs. The TCR originated in a human donor in good health. The chain uses TRBV5-4 and TRBJ2-2, with 9 bases aligning to TRBD2. Written as DNA, the CDR3 is TGTGCCAGCACTTATCATAGCGGGGGGAACACCGGGGAGCTGTTTTTT. It specifies CASTYHSGGNTGELFF.